This T cell receptor (beta chain) came from a study of T cell changes during pregnancy in multiple sclerosis. Measured with immunoSEQ multiplex PCR; TCRdb has only the in-frame clones, and not every one. The sample has around 77,000 clones, around 92% seen once. The V and J ends lost 4 bases and 3 bases, in that order; junction bases with no gene match: 8. Per germline, CDR1 MGHDK and CDR2 SYGVNS. The CDR3 is 15 residues long. The sequenced sample was peripheral blood, obtained in the third trimester of pregnancy. The chain recombines TRBV25-1 with TRBJ1-1, with 7 bases fitting TRBD1. The sequence was collected from a female donor in good health, enrolled as a control in a pregnancy study. As DNA, the CDR3 is TGTGCCAGCAGTGGCCGAACTACAGGGGACACTGAAGCTTTCTTT. Its protein is CASSGRTTGDTEAFF.